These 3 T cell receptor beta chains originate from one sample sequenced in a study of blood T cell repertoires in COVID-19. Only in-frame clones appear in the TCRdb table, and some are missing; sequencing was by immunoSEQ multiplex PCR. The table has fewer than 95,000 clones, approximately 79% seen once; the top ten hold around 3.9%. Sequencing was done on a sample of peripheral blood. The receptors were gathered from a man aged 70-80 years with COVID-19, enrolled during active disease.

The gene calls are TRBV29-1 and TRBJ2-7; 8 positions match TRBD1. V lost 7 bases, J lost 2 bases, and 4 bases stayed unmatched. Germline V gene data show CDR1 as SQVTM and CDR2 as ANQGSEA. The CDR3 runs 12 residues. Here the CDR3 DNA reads TGCAGCGGAATGACAGGGGCCTACGAGCAGTACTTC. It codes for CSGMTGAYEQYF.

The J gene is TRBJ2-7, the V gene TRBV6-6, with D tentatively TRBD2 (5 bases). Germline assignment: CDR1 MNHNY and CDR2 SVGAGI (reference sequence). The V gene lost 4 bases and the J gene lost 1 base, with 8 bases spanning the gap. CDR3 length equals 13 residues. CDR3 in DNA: TGTGCCAGCAGTTCCAGGACTTCCTACGAGCAGTACTTC. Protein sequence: CASSSRTSYEQYF.

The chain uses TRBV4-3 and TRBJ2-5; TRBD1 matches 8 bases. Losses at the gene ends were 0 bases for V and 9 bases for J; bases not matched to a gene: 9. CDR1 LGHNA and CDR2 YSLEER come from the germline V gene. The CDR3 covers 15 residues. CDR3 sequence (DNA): TGCGCCAGCAGCCAAGATAGGCAGGGGGCTAGGTCCCAGTACTTC. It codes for CASSQDRQGARSQYF.